The 20 T cell receptor beta chains below were found in one sample sequenced in a study of OX40 agonist ivuxolimab in advanced cancers. Generated by immunoSEQ multiplex PCR, the TCRdb table keeps only in-frame clones and is missing some. The table lists tens of thousands of clones, around 90% of them singletons. The material sequenced was CD4+ or CD8+ T cells sorted from blood, taken in a trial of the OX40 agonist ivuxolimab. Source of these receptors: an adult with an advanced solid tumor such as melanoma, head and neck, liver or kidney cancer.

The rearrangement uses TRBV5-1 and TRBJ1-1, with a weak D call TRBD1 (5 bases). CDR1 and CDR2 (germline): SGHRS, YFSETQ. The CDR3 consists of 14 residues. V was cut by 2 bases and J by 0 bases, with 8 bases left in between. The CDR3 loop is CASSFSRVNTEAFF. CDR3 nucleotides: TGCGCCAGCAGCTTTTCCAGGGTGAACACTGAAGCTTTCTTT.

The chain has TRBV6-6 and TRBJ1-1, with 8 bases aligning to TRBD1. V trimming: 5 bases; J trimming: 7 bases; junction bases outside the gene matches: 9. This CDR3 has 14 amino acids. Germline-derived CDR1 and CDR2 are MNHNY and SVGAGI (reference sequence). The CDR3 loop is CASSRGQGRFEAFF. The CDR3 nucleotides read TGTGCCAGCAGTCGCGGACAGGGTCGTTTTGAAGCTTTCTTT.

Regarding this clone: This sample includes further DNA sequences coding for the same CDR3. This chain links TRBV14 with TRBJ2-7; maybe TRBD1 (5 bases). Germline lookup yields CDR1 SGHDN and CDR2 FVKESK. The CDR3 extends over 12 amino acids. Trimming stripped 2 bases from V and 4 bases from J, with 6 bases between. The CDR3 DNA reads as TGTGCCAGCAGCCAACAGGGTTACGAGCAGTACTTC. It translates to CASSQQGYEQYF. Complete variable domain (other parts from reference TRBV14 and TRBJ2-7): EAGVTQFPSHSVIEKGQTVTLRCDPISGHDNLYWYRRVMGKEIKFLLHFVKESKQDESGMPNNRFLAERTGGTYSTLKVQPAELEDSGVYFCASSQQGYEQYFGPGTRLTVT.

The rearrangement links TRBV5-6 to TRBJ2-3; the match to TRBD2 covers 8 bases. This CDR3 has 16 residues. After removal of 3 bases from V and 4 bases from J, the junction contained 10 bases not matched to a gene. Per the germline V gene, CDR1 is SGHDT and CDR2 is YYEEEE. In nucleotides, the CDR3 is TGTGCCAGCAGCTCCTCTAGGACTAGCCGTTCAGATACGCAGTATTTT. It specifies CASSSSRTSRSDTQYF.

The V and J genes are TRBV27 and TRBJ2-3, with 10 bases identical to TRBD2. The CDR3 runs to 17 residues. V trimming: 0 bases; J trimming: 4 bases; junction bases outside the gene matches: 7. Germline V lookup: CDR1 MNHEY, CDR2 SMNVEV (reference sequence). The CDR3 loop is CASSLSSLAGVSDTQYF. The CDR3 DNA reads as TGTGCCAGCAGTTTATCCAGCCTAGCGGGAGTATCAGATACGCAGTATTTT.

The genes are TRBV6-5 and TRBJ1-2; a weak D match, TRBD1 (5 bases). The V gene's germline CDR1 is MNHEY and CDR2 SVGAGI. V was pared by 5 bases and J by 1 base, with 11 bases between. The CDR3 covers 14 residues. The CDR3 spells CASSDPGINYGYTF. CDR3 DNA: TGTGCCAGCAGTGACCCAGGGATTAACTATGGCTACACCTTC.

This clone was seen only a few times. The chain links TRBV7-6 to TRBJ1-1; TRBD1 agrees at 7 bases. The CDR3 contains 14 residues. Germline values: CDR1 SGHVS, CDR2 FNYEAQ. V gave up 5 bases and J gave up 5 bases; unmatched junction bases: 8. The DNA of the CDR3 is TGTGCCAGCAGCAAGAACAGGGGAGGGACTGAAGCTTTCTTT. Protein product: CASSKNRGGTEAFF.

This clone was picked up a small number of times. This sequence joins TRBV27 and TRBJ2-1, with D possibly being TRBD2 (6 bases). From germline, CDR1 is MNHEY and CDR2 SMNVEV (reference sequence). Trimming shortened V by 1 base and J by 4 bases, and 8 bases separated the two germline ends. The CDR3 has 14 amino acids. The CDR3 reads CASSLYGSYNEQFF. CDR3 DNA sequence: TGTGCCAGCAGTTTATACGGGAGTTACAATGAGCAGTTCTTC.

This rearrangement joins TRBV27 to TRBJ2-5; the match to TRBD2 covers 13 bases. Trimming at V came to 6 bases and at J to 5 bases, leaving 9 bases not matched to a gene. The CDR3 is 16 residues long. Germline values: CDR1 MNHEY, CDR2 SMNVEV (reference sequence). CDR3 region: CASSKLAGGPRETQYF. CDR3 nucleotide sequence: TGTGCCAGCAGCAAACTAGCGGGAGGGCCGAGGGAGACCCAGTACTTC.

The chain is built from TRBV7-3 and TRBJ2-3, with D uncertain. Germline CDR1 SGHTA, CDR2 FQGTGA. Trimming shortened V by 5 bases and J by 2 bases, and 8 bases separated the two germline ends. The length of the CDR3 is 13 residues. Here the CDR3 DNA reads TGTGCCAGCAGCCAGATGCCCACAGATACGCAGTATTTT. This sequence encodes CASSQMPTDTQYF.

With respect to this clone: Mismatch with germline at one junction end may stem from a read error. The rearrangement uses TRBV4-1 and TRBJ2-7; D is perhaps TRBD1 or TRBD2 (5 bases each). The CDR3 runs 12 residues. Germline assignment: CDR1 MGHRA and CDR2 YSYEKL. The CDR3 reads CASSHPQGRIDF. The CDR3 nucleotides read TGCGCCAGCAGCCACCCCCAGGGACGGATCGACTTC.

The chain couples TRBV12-2 to TRBJ1-6. TRBV12-2 is termed a pseudogene. This CDR3 contains 16 residues. The CDR3 region is CASRLEWGAYNSPLHF. The CDR3 coding sequence is TGTGCAAGTCGCTTAGAATGGGGAGCTTATAATTCACCCCTCCACTTT.

This sequence joins TRBV7-3 and TRBJ2-1, with TRBD1 identical over 7 bases. Germline CDR1 and CDR2: SGHTA and FQGTGA. J was trimmed by 2 bases and V by 4 bases; bases with no gene match: 5. This CDR3 contains 15 residues. The CDR3 is CASSSRQGAYNEQFF. The CDR3 DNA is TGTGCCAGCAGCTCCCGACAGGGTGCCTACAATGAGCAGTTCTTC.

V is TRBV6-6 and J is TRBJ1-1, with a tentative D call TRBD1 (5 bases). Germline V gives CDR1 MNHNY, CDR2 SVGAGI (reference sequence). The V gene lost 6 bases and the J gene lost 2 bases, with 7 bases spanning the gap. This CDR3 has 12 amino acids. The CDR3: CASRGVNTEAFF. CDR3 in DNA: TGTGCCAGCAGGGGGGTCAACACTGAAGCTTTCTTT.

J is TRBJ2-7 and V is TRBV2; D is undetermined. The V gene's germline CDR1 is SNHLY and CDR2 FYNNEI. This CDR3 region has 14 residues. The germline V and J ends were trimmed by 4 bases and 0 bases, with 10 bases remaining between them. The CDR3 region has the DNA TGTGCCAGCAGTGGAGGCTACTCCTCCTACGAGCAGTACTTC. Translation gives CASSGGYSSYEQYF.

The J gene is TRBJ1-4, the V gene TRBV11-1; D gene uncertain. Germline lookup yields CDR1 SGHAT and CDR2 FQDESV (reference sequence). The CDR3 loop spans 13 amino acids. With 5 bases removed from V and 3 bases from J, the gap between germline ends came to 7 bases. The DNA of the CDR3 is TGTGCCAGCAGCCCCACATCTAATGAAAAACTGTTTTTT. Translated, it gives CASSPTSNEKLFF.

This clone came up a few times. This chain links TRBV9 with TRBJ1-1; TRBD1 might be the D (6 bases). This CDR3 is built from 14 residues. Germline-derived CDR1 and CDR2 are SGDLS and YYNGEE. The V gene lost 4 bases and the J gene lost 5 bases, with 15 bases spanning the gap. DNA for the CDR3: TGTGCCAGCAGCCCAGGGGACGGGTTTACTGAAGCTTTCTTT. Encoded protein: CASSPGDGFTEAFF.

This clone was detected only once. The rearrangement joins TRBV5-1 to TRBJ1-2; tentative D call: TRBD1 (5 bases). The CDR3 has 14 residues. The germline CDR1 and CDR2 sequences are SGHRS and YFSETQ. Trimming shortened V by 4 bases and J by 0 bases, and 10 bases separated the two germline ends. CDR3 sequence reads: CASSQGESNYGYTF. CDR3 DNA sequence: TGCGCCAGCAGCCAGGGAGAATCTAACTATGGCTACACCTTC.

This clone was counted once. The chain has TRBV7-9 and TRBJ2-2; TRBD2 is a possible D gene (5 bases). The germline V and J ends were trimmed by 3 bases and 0 bases, with 11 bases remaining between them. Germline loops: CDR1 SEHNR, CDR2 FQNEAQ (reference sequence). The CDR3 runs 16 residues. The CDR3 region is CASSFYGSANTGELFF. The CDR3 DNA sequence: TGTGCCAGCAGCTTTTATGGGAGCGCGAACACCGGGGAGCTGTTTTTT.

V is TRBV4-1 and J is TRBJ1-1, with TRBD1 matching 9 bases. The CDR3 extends over 15 amino acids. V was pared by 1 base and J by 6 bases, with 6 bases of the junction left unmatched. Germline CDR1 reads MGHRA; CDR2 reads YSYEKL. The CDR3 DNA sequence: TGCGCCAGCAGCCAAGCTGACAGGGGGGGACCTGAAGCTTTCTTT. Translated: CASSQADRGGPEAFF.